This T cell receptor beta chain stems from a study of shared clonotypes between healthy human individuals. Study results and caveats: Among non-shared clonotypes, generation probabilities were lower than among those shared by all four donors. Sampling involved blood alone; tissue repertoires likely differ.

A single count supports this clone. What it binds is not known. The length of the CDR3 is 15 residues. The germline V and J ends were trimmed by 4 bases and 0 bases, with 13 bases remaining between them. Germline assignment: CDR1 KGHSH and CDR2 LQKENI. Sorted-subset replicate PCRs used roughly 180 ng DNA, approximately 33,000 T cell genomes. Using immunoSEQ multiplex PCR, the repertoire was profiled, and TCRdb retains in-frame clones only, with some absent. Of approximately 2,000,000 clones in the sample, around 93% were seen once. The receptor's source is a man aged 18 to 30 in good health. Some clones in this sample may be carry-over from other donors' samples. V usage is TRBV18 and J usage is TRBJ2-7; perhaps TRBD1 as D (6 bases). Sequenced input: naive CD4+ T cells from PBMCs. As for subset: CD45RA+ positively selected. The CDR3 here is CASSRLDSNSYEQYF. The CDR3 region has the DNA TGTGCCAGCTCACGTCTGGACAGTAACTCCTACGAGCAGTACTTC.